This TCR beta chain was sequenced during a study of metastatic and nonmetastatic thyroid tumors. As for the study in general: Patients with malignant and benign thyroid disease provided blood and tumor or nodule tissue, whose repertoires were compared.

Ahead of thyroid surgery, no patient had received treatment of any kind. This clone was found many times. Its antigen is as yet unknown. Original methodology: Clinicopathological groups of papillary thyroid cancer showed CDR3 differences that were used to build a distant-metastasis classifier. TCRdb reanalyzed the PCR reads via MiXCR. None of the V and J calls come from the authors' own analysis; TCRdb made them. The sample lists tens of thousands of clones, around 30% occurring once. Trimming stripped 0 bases from V and 7 bases from J, with 3 bases between. CDR3 size: 12 residues. The germline gives CDR1 SGHTA, CDR2 FQGNSA. Study observations and caveats: Compared with benign nodules, malignant thyroid tumors were reported to have significantly higher TCR beta diversity in both blood and tumor.

The genes are TRBV7-2 and TRBJ2-2; D gene ambiguous. The sample taken for sequencing was blood. This sequence originates from a male donor with papillary thyroid cancer or a benign thyroid nodule (not recorded which). Some clones in this sample may be carry-over from other donors' samples. The CDR3 bases are TGTGCCAGCAGCTTAGCCGGCGGGGAGCTGTTTTTT. Translating it yields CASSLAGGELFF.